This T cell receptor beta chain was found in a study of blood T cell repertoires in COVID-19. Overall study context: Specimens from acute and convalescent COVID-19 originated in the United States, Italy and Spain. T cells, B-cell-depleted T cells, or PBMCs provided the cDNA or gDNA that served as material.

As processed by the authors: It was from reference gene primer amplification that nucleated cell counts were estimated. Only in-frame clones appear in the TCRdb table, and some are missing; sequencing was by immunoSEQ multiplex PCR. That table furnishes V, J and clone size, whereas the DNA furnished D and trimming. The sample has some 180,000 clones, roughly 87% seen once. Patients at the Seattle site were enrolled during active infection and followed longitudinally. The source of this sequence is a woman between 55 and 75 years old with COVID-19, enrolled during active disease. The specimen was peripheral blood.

The CDR3 loop is CASSLAGGNQPQHF. The CDR3 DNA sequence: TGTGCCAGCAGCTTAGCAGGGGGCAATCAGCCCCAGCATTTT. The gene calls are TRBV7-8 and TRBJ1-5; D is perhaps TRBD1 (5 bases). Trimming removed 0 bases at V and 2 bases at J, with 5 bases between. The germline V gene has CDR1 SGHVS and CDR2 FQNEAQ. The CDR3 has 14 amino acids.